The 27 T cell receptor beta chains in this list originate from one sample, sequenced in a study of blood T cell repertoires in COVID-19. This table comes from immunoSEQ multiplex PCR, and its TCRdb copy is limited to in-frame clones, with some not included. Among roughly 150,000 clones, 80% to 90% were seen once, and the ten largest hold around 16%. Material: peripheral blood. These receptors came from a woman between 35 and 50 years old with acute or convalescent COVID-19.

The genes are TRBV28 and TRBJ2-7; D is perhaps TRBD1 (5 bases). The CDR3 consists of 14 residues. Per germline, CDR1 MDHEN and CDR2 SYDVKM. The V gene lost 8 bases and the J gene lost 6 bases, with 20 bases spanning the gap. The CDR3 DNA reads as TGTGCCAGCTGCTCACAGGATCCCTTTTGCGAGCAGTACTTC. Translated: CASCSQDPFCEQYF. The full variable domain, with the rest looked up from reference TRBV28 and TRBJ2-7, is DVKVTQSSRYLVKRTGEKVFLECVQDMDHENMFWYRQDPGLGLRLIYFSYDVKMKEKGDIPEGYSVSREKKERFSLILESASTNQTSMYLCASCSQDPFCEQYFGPGTRLTVT.

This chain links TRBV19 with TRBJ2-3; TRBD1 agrees at 10 bases. CDR1 and CDR2 (germline): LNHDA, SQIVND (reference sequence). The CDR3 is 14 amino acids. V lost 3 bases, J lost 4 bases, and 1 base stayed unmatched. This chain's CDR3 is CASSIGQGADTQYF. As DNA, the CDR3 is TGTGCCAGTAGTATTGGACAGGGGGCAGATACGCAGTATTTT.

V gene TRBV7-8 combines with J gene TRBJ2-1, with TRBD1 identical over 7 bases. The CDR3 consists of 15 residues. Germline V gives CDR1 SGHVS, CDR2 FQNEAQ. Trimming took 5 bases from V and 4 from J; bases not matched to a gene: 8. The CDR3 region has the DNA TGTGCCAGCAGCCCCCGGGACAGACGTTACAATGAGCAGTTCTTC. Its protein product is CASSPRDRRYNEQFF.

The chain joins TRBV18 to TRBJ2-2; D is possibly TRBD1 (6 bases). Per the germline V gene, CDR1 is KGHSH and CDR2 is LQKENI. V lost 10 bases to trimming and J lost 2 bases, with 23 bases between them. This CDR3 comprises 17 residues. This CDR3 reads CATSEGWTVPNTGELFF. Written as DNA, the CDR3 is TGTGCCACCTCCGAGGGGTGGACAGTCCCCAACACCGGGGAGCTGTTTTTT. The complete variable domain, with remaining parts taken from reference TRBV18 and TRBJ2-2, reads NAGVMQNPRHLVRRRGQEARLRCSPMKGHSHVYWYRQLPEEGLKFMVYLQKENIIDESGMPKERFSAEFPKEGPSILRIQQVVRGDSAAYFCATSEGWTVPNTGELFFGEGSRLTVL.

The J gene is TRBJ2-2, the V gene TRBV4-1; D uncertain. Trimming took off 4 bases at V and 6 bases at J, with 6 bases between the two ends. Germline V gene lookup returns CDR1 MGHRA and CDR2 YSYEKL. The CDR3 consists of 12 residues. Here the CDR3 reads CASSPPAGELFF. In DNA form, the CDR3 reads TGCGCCAGCAGCCCCCCCGCCGGGGAGCTGTTTTTT.

The V call is TRBV6-5, the J call TRBJ2-1; D perhaps matches TRBD2 (6 bases). The V gene's germline CDR1 is MNHEY and CDR2 SVGAGI. Trimming took 10 bases from V and 0 from J, leaving 16 bases between them. The CDR3 has 15 amino acids. The DNA for the CDR3 is TGTGCCACCCGAGTGGGACTTCTCTCCTACAATGAGCAGTTCTTC. This translates into CATRVGLLSYNEQFF.

The gene calls are TRBV7-9 and TRBJ2-5, with a weak D call TRBD1 (5 bases). The CDR3 covers 14 residues. Per germline, CDR1 SEHNR and CDR2 FQNEAQ (reference sequence). V was clipped by 1 base and J by 5 bases, with 11 bases between them. CDR3 in amino acids: CASSLVWGVETQYF. The CDR3 DNA reads as TGTGCCAGCAGCTTAGTATGGGGCGTGGAGACCCAGTACTTC.

The chain links TRBV27 to TRBJ1-1, with D perhaps matching TRBD1 (5 bases). The CDR3 contains 14 residues. CDR1 and CDR2 from the germline V gene are MNHEY and SMNVEV (reference sequence). V was cut by 6 bases and J by 11 bases, with 22 bases left in between. CDR3 loop: CASSISGLVDRAFF. The CDR3 region has the DNA TGTGCCAGCAGCATTTCGGGACTCGTGGATCGGGCTTTCTTT.

This CDR3 is CASRRTGWENTGELFF. DNA of the CDR3: TGTGCCAGCAGACGGACAGGGTGGGAGAACACCGGGGAGCTGTTTTTT. This rearrangement joins TRBV19 to TRBJ2-2, with 8 bases fitting TRBD1. CDR1 and CDR2 (germline): LNHDA, SQIVND (reference sequence). The CDR3 has 16 amino acids. Unmatched junction bases numbered 10, after V lost 9 bases and J lost 1 base.

For the CDR3, the DNA is TGTGCCAGCAGCCCGGACACCATATATAATTCACCCCTCCACTTT. It encodes CASSPDTIYNSPLHF. The chain joins TRBV3-1 (or the pseudogene TRBV3-2) to TRBJ1-6; D possibly corresponds to TRBD1 (5 bases). V lost 4 bases, J lost 4 bases, and 11 bases lay in between. CDR3 size: 15 residues. Germline-derived CDR1 and CDR2 are LGHDT and YNNKEL (reference sequence).

This sequence joins TRBV28 and TRBJ2-3, with TRBD2 identical over 8 bases. Germline V gene lookup returns CDR1 MDHEN and CDR2 SYDVKM. V lost 3 bases and J lost 2; bases outside the gene matches: 13. This CDR3 has 18 amino acids. The DNA for the CDR3 is TGTGCCAGCAGTTTTATGTTATCGGGGGGGCCGAACACAGATACGCAGTATTTT. It yields the protein CASSFMLSGGPNTDTQYF. The full variable domain, with the rest looked up from reference TRBV28 and TRBJ2-3, is DVKVTQSSRYLVKRTGEKVFLECVQDMDHENMFWYRQDPGLGLRLIYFSYDVKMKEKGDIPEGYSVSREKKERFSLILESASTNQTSMYLCASSFMLSGGPNTDTQYFGPGTRLTVL.

This rearrangement joins TRBV2 to TRBJ2-1; D possibly corresponds to TRBD2 (7 bases). The V gene's germline CDR1 is SNHLY and CDR2 FYNNEI. V lost 6 bases and J 9 bases, leaving 21 bases between the germline ends. The CDR3 contains 15 residues. The CDR3 region has the DNA TGTGCCAGCAGAAGAAGCGGGACATGGGATGGTGAGCAGTTCTTC. Protein sequence: CASRRSGTWDGEQFF. Filled out from reference TRBV2 and TRBJ2-1, the complete variable domain reads EPEVTQTPSHQVTQMGQEVILRCVPISNHLYFYWYRQILGQKVEFLVSFYNNEISEKSEIFDDQFSVERPDGSNFTLKIRSTKLEDSAMYFCASRRSGTWDGEQFFGPGTRLTVL.

The CDR3 nucleotides are TGTGCCAGCAGTTTGTTGGCTAGCGGGAGGATTGAGACAGATACGCAGTATTTT. It translates to CASSLLASGRIETDTQYF. The chain joins TRBV27 to TRBJ2-3, with 11 bases aligning to TRBD2. Germline-derived CDR1 and CDR2 are MNHEY and SMNVEV (reference sequence). The V segment lost 3 bases and the J segment 3 bases; nucleotides outside the gene matches: 11. This CDR3 contains 18 residues.

This chain uses TRBV19 with TRBJ2-2, with D possibly being TRBD1 (5 bases). CDR3 length: 16 residues. Germline V gene sequence: CDR1 LNHDA, CDR2 SQIVND (reference sequence). The germline V and J ends were trimmed by 0 bases and 4 bases, with 12 bases remaining between them. The CDR3: CASSIDWGSATGELFF. The CDR3 nucleotides read TGTGCCAGTAGTATAGATTGGGGCAGTGCCACCGGGGAGCTGTTTTTT.

This chain links TRBV9 with TRBJ2-2; D not resolved. Trimming left V 0 bases short and J 5 bases short, with 8 bases between. The CDR3 loop spans 14 amino acids. CDR1 SGDLS and CDR2 YYNGEE come from the germline V gene. DNA of the CDR3: TGTGCCAGCAGCGTAGTGTCCGGTACCGGGGAGCTGTTTTTT. Its translation: CASSVVSGTGELFF.

This clone was counted a single time. The gene calls are TRBV10-3 and TRBJ2-5, with 8 bases that match TRBD2. The CDR3 length is 14 residues. V shed 4 bases and J 5 bases; nucleotides not matched to a gene: 6. Germline CDR1 ENHRY, CDR2 SYGVKD. CDR3 amino acids: CAISATSGRETQYF. The DNA of the CDR3 is TGTGCCATCAGTGCTACTAGCGGTCGGGAGACCCAGTACTTC.

The chain recombines TRBV5-1 with TRBJ2-1; 8 bases fit TRBD2. CDR1 is SGHRS, CDR2 YFSETQ, per germline. V shed 0 bases and J 8 bases; nucleotides not matched to a gene: 13. The CDR3 sequence is 17 residues long. CDR3: CASSLVGTSLSSDEQFF. CDR3 in DNA: TGCGCCAGCAGCTTGGTCGGGACTAGTCTTTCTTCCGATGAGCAGTTCTTC.

The chain has TRBV6-2 or TRBV6-3 and TRBJ2-7; the match to TRBD1 covers 8 bases. The CDR3 covers 17 residues. V shed 2 bases and J 0 bases; nucleotides not matched to a gene: 9. CDR1 is MNHEY, CDR2 SVGEGT, per germline. The chain's CDR3 is CASSYTRRTGSSYEQYF. The CDR3 coding sequence is TGTGCCAGCAGTTACACTAGGCGGACAGGGAGCTCCTACGAGCAGTACTTC.

This rearrangement joins TRBV3-1 (or the pseudogene TRBV3-2) to TRBJ1-1, with 7 positions matching TRBD1. V lost 4 bases to trimming and J lost 3 bases; unmatched junction nucleotides: 2. There are 13 residues in the CDR3. Germline-derived CDR1 and CDR2 are LGHDT and YNNKEL (reference sequence). CDR3 protein: CASSPDRDTEAFF. The CDR3 bases are TGTGCCAGCAGCCCCGACAGGGACACTGAAGCTTTCTTT.

This clone is a singleton in its sample. The chain couples TRBV19 to TRBJ2-3; D is possibly TRBD2 (7 bases). The CDR3 is made up of 16 amino acids. V was pared by 6 bases and J by 1 base, with 17 bases between. CDR1 and CDR2 (germline): LNHDA, SQIVND (reference sequence). CDR3 sequence reads: CASSHSGGQGTDTQYF. CDR3 in DNA: TGTGCCAGTAGCCACTCCGGGGGGCAAGGCACAGATACGCAGTATTTT.

This clone was seen just once. The V gene is TRBV9, the J gene TRBJ2-3; a weak D match, TRBD1 (5 bases). Germline V gene lookup returns CDR1 SGDLS and CDR2 YYNGEE. V dropped 0 bases and J dropped 1 base, with 12 bases sitting between them. The CDR3 consists of 16 residues. The CDR3 here is CASSVVPGQGTDTQYF. CDR3 sequence (DNA): TGTGCCAGCAGCGTAGTGCCAGGGCAGGGCACAGATACGCAGTATTTT.

This chain uses TRBV4-1 with TRBJ1-6; possibly TRBD1 for D (5 bases). Germline loops: CDR1 MGHRA, CDR2 YSYEKL. Trimming shortened V by 0 bases and J by 10 bases, and 13 bases separated the two germline ends. The CDR3 is made up of 15 amino acids. The CDR3 spells CASSQETAGWSPLHF. The CDR3 DNA sequence: TGCGCCAGCAGCCAAGAGACCGCAGGGTGGTCACCCCTCCACTTT.

CDR3 in DNA: TGTGCCAGCAGCTTAGTGGCGGGCGGGAGTGGTTTATTGGATACGCAGTATTTT. The encoded protein is CASSLVAGGSGLLDTQYF. The chain links TRBV7-2 to TRBJ2-3, with 7 bases matching TRBD2. Trimming at V came to 1 base and at J to 6 bases, leaving 16 bases not matched to a gene. The CDR3 consists of 18 residues. Germline V gene lookup returns CDR1 SGHTA and CDR2 FQGNSA.

The chain uses TRBV7-3 and TRBJ1-1; D is unresolved. V was clipped by 5 bases and J by 0 bases, with 7 bases between them. In germline, CDR1 is SGHTA, CDR2 FQGTGA. The CDR3 covers 13 residues. CDR3 nucleotide sequence: TGTGCCAGCAGCATACAGATGAACACTGAAGCTTTCTTT. Its protein is CASSIQMNTEAFF.

This chain connects TRBV7-3 to TRBJ2-3; the match to TRBD1 covers 7 bases. The CDR3 length is 15 residues. J lost 4 bases, V lost 3 bases, and 7 bases had no gene match. Germline lookup yields CDR1 SGHTA and CDR2 FQGTGA. The CDR3 is CASSLRDSRADTQYF. The CDR3 region has the DNA TGTGCCAGCAGCTTGAGGGACAGCCGTGCAGATACGCAGTATTTT.

The J gene is TRBJ1-2, the V gene TRBV28, with 9 bases lining up with TRBD1. The germline V gene has CDR1 MDHEN and CDR2 SYDVKM. The J segment lost 4 bases and the V segment lost 6 bases, leaving 12 bases of the junction unmatched. This CDR3 has 16 residues. CDR3 nucleotides: TGTGCCAGCAGAACGACAAAGGGACAGGGAGGCTATGGCTACACCTTC. This codes for CASRTTKGQGGYGYTF.

The rearrangement links TRBV27 to TRBJ1-6, with 9 bases lining up with TRBD1. The junction had 10 bases not matched to a gene; V was cut back by 4 bases and J by 9 bases. Germline V gives CDR1 MNHEY, CDR2 SMNVEV (reference sequence). The CDR3 length is 16 residues. CDR3 loop: CASSSNMGQGSSPLHF. CDR3 in DNA: TGTGCCAGCAGTTCGAACATGGGACAGGGAAGTTCACCCCTCCACTTT.